The clone carrying this T cell receptor beta chain came up once. The antigen remains undetermined. This may stem from a read error, because a much larger clone lies one nucleotide away. This sample was included in a study of tumor-infiltrating lymphocytes in primary liver carcinoma. Overall study context: Ages ranged from 30 to 69, with HCC or mixed HCC-cholangiocarcinoma. Study-level findings and limits: Tumor-adjacent and tumor-blood pairs showed less overlap than tumor region pairs. Relative to blood, tumors carried a significantly larger fraction of the repertoire in their top 250 clones (p = 0.039).

In germline, CDR1 is MNHNS, CDR2 SASEGT. The CDR3 length is 15 residues. The V and J ends lost 3 bases and 4 bases respectively, with 15 bases between them. Starting from approximately 470 ng of total RNA, TCR beta cDNA was produced with a primer in the constant region. Modified slightly, ARM-PCR produced TCR beta libraries over three nested multiplex PCR rounds. Both of the initial two PCR rounds ran for about 11 cycles and employed TRBV1-TRBV30 forward primers alongside a C-beta reverse primer. TCRdb analysed the multiplex PCR reads with MiXCR anew, one entry per CDR3 protein. This sample yields hundreds of thousands of distinct CDR3 sequences, of which more than 55% are seen a single time; approximately 15% belongs to the top ten. The blood RNA (from unsorted whole blood) was obtained, and germline DNA was also extracted. Among the patients, all had chronic HBV infection and none had been treated.

This clonotype was obtained from a woman under 40 with primary liver carcinoma and hepatitis B virus infection. V gene TRBV6-1 combines with J gene TRBJ2-5; D possibly corresponds to TRBD1 (6 bases). Sequenced material: peripheral blood. DNA for the CDR3: TGTGCCAGCAGTGATGTCAGGGGCCTGATAGAGACCCAGTACTTC. It translates to CASSDVRGLIETQYF.